One sample yielded the 24 T cell receptor beta chains listed below, sequenced in a study of blood T cell repertoires in COVID-19. Profiled with immunoSEQ multiplex PCR; TCRdb holds only in-frame clones, not every one. The sample includes some 180,000 clones, approximately 80% of them seen just once. The sequenced sample consisted of peripheral blood. The source of these receptors is a woman aged 40-49 years with COVID-19, enrolled during active disease.

The chain links TRBV18 to TRBJ2-3; D possibly corresponds to TRBD2 (6 bases). This CDR3 has 16 residues. Germline CDR1 is KGHSH and CDR2 is LQKENI. Trimming took 3 bases from V and 5 from J, leaving 18 bases between them. The CDR3 is CASSPQLGLSGDTQYF. In DNA form, the CDR3 reads TGTGCCAGCTCACCCCAACTGGGACTTTCTGGAGATACGCAGTATTTT.

The rearrangement joins TRBV20-1 to TRBJ2-1; 10 bases are a match to TRBD2. The junction had 1 base not matched to a gene; V was cut back by 7 bases and J by 7 bases. This CDR3 has 11 residues. The germline V gene encodes CDR1 DFQATT and CDR2 SNEGSKA (reference sequence). This CDR3 is CSGSGRNEQFF. In nucleotides, the CDR3 is TGCAGTGGTAGCGGGAGGAATGAGCAGTTCTTC.

The genes are TRBV6-5 and TRBJ2-7; the match to TRBD2 covers 8 bases. The CDR3 has 15 residues. The junction had 9 bases not matched to a gene; V was cut back by 7 bases and J by 1 base. Looked up from germline, CDR1 is MNHEY and CDR2 is SVGAGI. The CDR3 spells CASIPLAGGSYEQYF. The DNA of the CDR3 is TGTGCCAGCATACCTTTGGCGGGGGGATCCTACGAGCAGTACTTC.

This clone occurred once. CDR3 bases: TGTGCCAGCAGTTCGACGGACAGGGCTGAAGCTTTCTTT. Translating gives CASSSTDRAEAFF. The chain has TRBV27 and TRBJ1-1; 8 positions agree with TRBD1. CDR1 is MNHEY and CDR2 is SMNVEV in the germline V gene (reference sequence). Trimming cost V 4 bases and J 6 bases; bases outside gene matches: 4. The CDR3 sequence is 13 residues long.

This sequence joins TRBV28 and TRBJ2-1, with D tentatively TRBD2 (5 bases). Trimming pared 6 bases from V and 6 bases from J, leaving 12 bases between. Germline V gene sequence: CDR1 MDHEN, CDR2 SYDVKM. This CDR3 is built from 13 residues. CDR3 sequence (DNA): TGTGCCAGCAGGTTACGGGGATCCAATGAGCAGTTCTTC. It encodes CASRLRGSNEQFF.

This chain joins TRBV5-1 and TRBJ2-2; TRBD2 agrees at 14 bases. Looked up from germline, CDR1 is SGHRS and CDR2 is YFSETQ. Unmatched junction bases numbered 3, after V lost 2 bases and J lost 0 bases. The CDR3 covers 18 residues. DNA for the CDR3: TGCGCCAGCAGCTTCGGACTAGCGGGGGGCCCGAACACCGGGGAGCTGTTTTTT. Its protein product is CASSFGLAGGPNTGELFF.

The chain recombines TRBV7-3 with TRBJ2-1; D not resolved. The germline V gene has CDR1 SGHTA and CDR2 FQGTGA. The CDR3 consists of 13 residues. V was pared by 0 bases and J by 7 bases, with 7 bases between. CDR3 nucleotides: TGTGCCAGCAGCTTAACTCTCGGGAATGAGCAGTTCTTC. It codes for CASSLTLGNEQFF.

This chain uses TRBV27 with TRBJ2-7, with 7 bases fitting TRBD2. CDR1 and CDR2 (germline): MNHEY, SMNVEV (reference sequence). The CDR3 runs 15 residues. V dropped 6 bases and J dropped 1; count of bases not matched to a gene: 9. As DNA, the CDR3 is TGTGCCAGCAGGACTGGACTAGTTGGGTCCTACGAGCAGTACTTC. This sequence encodes CASRTGLVGSYEQYF.

CDR3 in amino acids: CASSVAYGANTEAFF. CDR3 coding DNA: TGTGCCAGCAGCGTAGCGTATGGGGCGAACACTGAAGCTTTCTTT. The chain has TRBV9 and TRBJ1-1; D is perhaps TRBD1 (5 bases). Trimming cost V 0 bases and J 1 base, with 10 bases left between them. Germline lookup yields CDR1 SGDLS and CDR2 YYNGEE. The CDR3 is made up of 15 amino acids.

The chain recombines TRBV3-1 (or the pseudogene TRBV3-2) with TRBJ1-5; D is uncertain. Trimming left V 2 bases short and J 0 bases short, with 5 bases between. The length of the CDR3 is 14 residues. Germline lookup yields CDR1 LGHDT and CDR2 YNNKEL (reference sequence). CDR3 DNA: TGTGCCAGCAGCCAACTACGTAGCAATCAGCCCCAGCATTTT. It translates to CASSQLRSNQPQHF.

The chain carries TRBV7-2 and TRBJ2-7; 8 bases align to TRBD2. The CDR3 consists of 15 residues. Losses at the gene ends were 2 bases for V and 2 bases for J; bases not matched to a gene: 5. From germline, CDR1 is SGHTA and CDR2 FQGNSA. The CDR3 is CASSLTGGGPYEQYF. The CDR3 DNA is TGTGCCAGCAGCTTAACGGGAGGGGGGCCCTACGAGCAGTACTTC.

This clone has only a few counts. The chain has TRBV12-3 or TRBV12-4 and TRBJ2-7; 8 bases are shared with TRBD1. V was pared by 9 bases and J by 1 base, with 5 bases of the junction left unmatched. The CDR3 is made up of 13 amino acids. CDR3 nucleotides: TGTGCCAGTGGACAGGGTCGATCCTACGAGCAGTACTTC. It codes for CASGQGRSYEQYF.

This clone was observed a handful of times. The chain recombines TRBV27 with TRBJ2-7; 9 bases are shared with TRBD1. The V and J ends lost 2 bases and 2 bases, in that order; junction bases with no gene match: 10. CDR3 size: 17 residues. CDR1 and CDR2 from the germline V gene are MNHEY and SMNVEV (reference sequence). This CDR3 reads CASSLGPPGQGPYEQYF. The CDR3, as DNA: TGTGCCAGCAGTTTAGGGCCCCCGGGACAGGGTCCCTACGAGCAGTACTTC.

Only a few counts were recorded for this clone. The gene calls are TRBV5-1 and TRBJ1-1, with D perhaps TRBD1 (6 bases). V shed 4 bases and J shed 4 bases, with 17 bases lying between them. Germline CDR1 is SGHRS and CDR2 is YFSETQ. The length of the CDR3 is 15 residues. The CDR3: CASSLAGGQATEAFF. Here the CDR3 DNA reads TGCGCCAGCAGCCTTGCCGGGGGGCAGGCCACTGAAGCTTTCTTT.

This chain connects TRBV5-1 to TRBJ2-3; TRBD2 matches at 12 bases. CDR3 length: 14 residues. Germline CDR1 reads SGHRS; CDR2 reads YFSETQ. V shed 6 bases and J 5 bases; nucleotides not matched to a gene: 4. The CDR3 is CASTSGGVRDTQYF. The CDR3 DNA sequence: TGCGCCAGCACTAGCGGGGGGGTTAGAGATACGCAGTATTTT.

The genes are TRBV10-3 and TRBJ2-3; 13 positions match TRBD2. The CDR3 is 16 residues long. Germline V gene sequence: CDR1 ENHRY, CDR2 SYGVKD. Trimming took 2 bases from V and 5 from J; bases not matched to a gene: 4. The CDR3, as DNA: TGTGCCATCAGTGAGGGACTAGCGGGAGTAGGAGATACGCAGTATTTT. It yields the protein CAISEGLAGVGDTQYF.

J is TRBJ1-2 and V is TRBV19, with TRBD1 as a possible D gene (6 bases). Per the germline V gene, CDR1 is LNHDA and CDR2 is SQIVND (reference sequence). Trimming took 2 bases from V and 7 from J, leaving 8 bases between them. The CDR3 runs to 12 residues. The CDR3 protein is CASSIRGIGYTF. The CDR3 DNA follows: TGTGCCAGTAGTATAAGGGGGATTGGCTACACCTTC.

This clone was seen just once. The chain recombines TRBV11-2 with TRBJ2-1, with TRBD2 as a possible D gene (6 bases). V gave up 5 bases and J gave up 7 bases, with 12 bases separating them. This CDR3 region has 13 residues. CDR1 and CDR2 (germline): SGHAT, FQNNGV. Here the CDR3 DNA reads TGTGCCAGCAGCCCCCACCGGGGGAATGAGCAGTTCTTC. Translating gives CASSPHRGNEQFF. Using reference TRBV11-2 and TRBJ2-1 for the parts outside the CDR3, the full variable domain is EAGVAQSPRYKIIEKRQSVAFWCNPISGHATLYWYQQILGQGPKLLIQFQNNGVVDDSQLPKDRFSAERLKGVDSTLKIQPAKLEDSAVYLCASSPHRGNEQFFGPGTRLTVL.

This chain connects TRBV6-4 to TRBJ1-1, with D hard to call. Per the germline V gene, CDR1 is MRHNA and CDR2 is SNTAGT. V was pared by 2 bases and J by 10 bases, with 5 bases between. This CDR3 has 10 amino acids. CDR3 loop: CASSDRRAFF. The CDR3 DNA reads as TGTGCCAGCAGTGACAGGAGAGCTTTCTTT.

This clone was found once. The rearrangement links TRBV7-3 to TRBJ2-3; a possible D gene is TRBD1 (6 bases). V was pared by 5 bases and J by 0 bases, with 12 bases between. CDR1 and CDR2 (germline): SGHTA, FQGTGA. The CDR3 consists of 15 residues. CDR3 amino acids: CASSPGTTSTDTQYF. CDR3 nucleotides: TGTGCCAGCAGCCCCGGGACAACTAGCACAGATACGCAGTATTTT.

V gene TRBV28 combines with J gene TRBJ2-5; D might be TRBD1 (6 bases). CDR1 and CDR2 (germline): MDHEN, SYDVKM. Deletions cut 2 bases from V and 0 bases from J, with 7 bases between. The CDR3 covers 14 residues. CDR3 nucleotide sequence: TGTGCCAGCAGTTTAACAGGGTACCAAGAGACCCAGTACTTC. Translating gives CASSLTGYQETQYF.

This sequence joins TRBV4-2 and TRBJ2-3; D is ambiguous. V was trimmed by 0 bases and J by 6 bases, leaving 13 bases between them. The germline V gene has CDR1 LGHNA and CDR2 YNFKEQ. The CDR3 contains 15 residues. CDR3 sequence reads: CASSQDPRTVDTQYF. CDR3 nucleotide sequence: TGTGCCAGCAGCCAAGACCCTAGAACCGTGGATACGCAGTATTTT.

V is TRBV19 and J is TRBJ2-1; maybe TRBD2 (6 bases). Trimming removed 3 bases at V and 6 bases at J, with 18 bases between. The germline V gene has CDR1 LNHDA and CDR2 SQIVND (reference sequence). CDR3 length: 16 amino acids. CDR3 residues: CASSIEAPGRGNEQFF. The CDR3 coding sequence is TGTGCCAGTAGTATTGAGGCCCCGGGGCGGGGCAATGAGCAGTTCTTC.

J is TRBJ2-2 and V is TRBV10-1, with 8 bases that match TRBD2. The V segment lost 2 bases and the J segment 6 bases; nucleotides outside the gene matches: 5. This CDR3 comprises 15 residues. Germline V gene data show CDR1 as WNHNN and CDR2 as SYGVQD (reference sequence). The CDR3 DNA sequence: TGCGCCAGCAGTGAGGGGCCCGGGGGGGCCGGGGAGCTGTTTTTT. Translating gives CASSEGPGGAGELFF.